A selection of T cell receptor beta chains follows, all from one sample in a study of vaccination and CD4 T cells after COVID-19. TCRdb itself ran the PCR reads through MiXCR, one entry per CDR3 protein. The sample comprises roughly 20,000 distinct CDR3 sequences, around 50% of which are singletons, and around 20% rests with the top ten. No antigens are known for them. This specimen consisted of CD4+ T cells from blood, cultured in vitro, obtained about 7 months after SARS-CoV-2 vaccination. The origin of the receptors is a human donor who had recovered from COVID-19. Each CDR3 is given with its conserved first and last residue. Fields, in order: D gene, clone size, J gene, V gene, CDR3 DNA, CDR3 protein. D genes are given only for firm matches. The size field is filled for only some rows; it gives once, few, many or a size class.

TRBD2 | - | TRBJ2-5 | TRBV24-1 | TGTGCCACCAAAGCGGGGGGGCAAGAGACCCAGTACTTC | CATKAGGQETQYF
- | few | TRBJ2-5 | TRBV7-8 | TGTGCCAGCAGCTTAGGGGGTTTTGGGGAGACCCAGTACTTC | CASSLGGFGETQYF
- | once | TRBJ2-7 | TRBV2 | TGTGCCAGCAGGAGACAGGACTACGAGCAGTACTTC | CASRRQDYEQYF
- | - | TRBJ2-5 | TRBV7-3 | TGTGCCAGCAGCTTAACGGGGGACATAGAGACCCAGTACTTC | CASSLTGDIETQYF
- | few | TRBJ2-5 | TRBV20-1 | TGCAGTGCTAGACGCGCGGGAAAAGAGACCCAGTACTTC | CSARRAGKETQYF
- | few | TRBJ1-1 | TRBV6-5 | TGTGCCAGCAGTTACCGCAGGGTTGATTTCTTT | CASSYRRVDFF
TRBD1 | - | TRBJ2-7 | TRBV20-1 | TGCAGTGCTGACAGGGGTCCCTACGAGCAGTACTTC | CSADRGPYEQYF
- | few | TRBJ2-5 | TRBV7-2 | TGTGCCAGCAGCTACCGCTCAGGCCAAGAGACCCAGTACTTC | CASSYRSGQETQYF
- | - | TRBJ1-4 | TRBV5-1 | TGCGCCAGCAGCTCGCAGGGTGAAAAACTGTTTTTT | CASSSQGEKLFF
TRBD1 | few | TRBJ2-2 | TRBV7-8 | TGTGCCAGCAGCCGGACAGGGGGGAACACCGGGGAGCTGTTTTTT | CASSRTGGNTGELFF
TRBD1 | - | TRBJ2-3 | TRBV14 | TGTGCCAGCAGCACCCGTGGACAGGGGGGAACAGATACGCAGTATTTT | CASSTRGQGGTDTQYF
- | - | TRBJ1-1 | TRBV11-2 | TGTGCCAGCAGCCGGACATGGAACACTGAAGCTTTCTTT | CASSRTWNTEAFF
TRBD2 | - | TRBJ2-7 | TRBV12-3/TRBV12-4 | TGTGCCAGCCGCTGGGGGGGAGCGGTCTACGAGCAGTACTTC | CASRWGGAVYEQYF
TRBD1 | - | TRBJ1-5 | TRBV20-1 | TGCAGTGCTAGAGGGACAGGGGGCATTCAGCCCCAGCATTTT | CSARGTGGIQPQHF
TRBD2 | few | TRBJ2-7 | TRBV6-2/TRBV6-3 | TGTGCCAGCAGTTACGGGACTAGCGGTTACGAGCAGTACTTC | CASSYGTSGYEQYF
- | - | TRBJ2-3 | TRBV7-2 | TGTGCCAGCAGCTTACCGGGCGCAGATACGCAGTATTTT | CASSLPGADTQYF
- | - | TRBJ1-2 | TRBV2 | TGTGCCAGCGGGCAGACCTATGGCTACACCTTC | CASGQTYGYTF
- | - | TRBJ1-3 | TRBV20-1 | TGCAGTGCTAGTGGGGGGGCTGGAAACACCATATATTTT | CSASGGAGNTIYF
TRBD1 | - | TRBJ1-1 | TRBV6-2/TRBV6-3 | TGTGCCAGCAGTTACTCGACAGGGGGAGTGGGCACTGAAGCTTTCTTT | CASSYSTGGVGTEAFF
TRBD1 | few | TRBJ1-6 | TRBV7-2 | TGTGCCAGCAGCTTAGGGGCCGGAGGGACAGGGTGGTCACCCCTCCACTTT | CASSLGAGGTGWSPLHF
TRBD2 | - | TRBJ2-7 | TRBV20-1 | TGCAGTGCTTCTCCCTCTCTAGCGGGGCGGTCCTACGAGCAGTACTTC | CSASPSLAGRSYEQYF
- | few | TRBJ2-6 | TRBV12-3/TRBV12-4 | TGTGCCAGCAGTCTAGTATTGGGGGCCAACGTCCTGACTTTC | CASSLVLGANVLTF
- | - | TRBJ1-4 | TRBV7-9 | TGTGCCAGCAGCCCCTTCGGGAGCCTTAATGAAAAACTGTTTTTT | CASSPFGSLNEKLFF
- | - | TRBJ2-1 | TRBV6-2/TRBV6-3 | TGTGCCAGCAGTTACTCGTGGGGGACTCAAAACAGTGAGCAGTTCTTC | CASSYSWGTQNSEQFF
TRBD1 | - | TRBJ1-1 | TRBV7-2 | TGTGCCAGCAGCTTTACAGGGGGCACTGAAGCTTTCTTT | CASSFTGGTEAFF
- | - | TRBJ1-2 | TRBV7-2 | TGTGCCAGCAGCTTAGGCAGGGCTCCTGATGGCTACACCTTC | CASSLGRAPDGYTF
- | - | TRBJ1-1 | TRBV7-9 | TGTGCCAGCAGCTTAGCAGGGGCCGGCACTGAAGCTTTCTTT | CASSLAGAGTEAFF
- | - | TRBJ2-7 | TRBV4-1 | TGCGCCAGCAGCCCCACCGCACATAGGTACGAGCAGTACTTC | CASSPTAHRYEQYF
- | - | TRBJ1-5 | TRBV7-2 | TGTGCCAGCAGCTTAGATCTATCAGGGCGTCAGCCCCAGCATTTT | CASSLDLSGRQPQHF
- | few | TRBJ2-5 | TRBV2 | TGTGCCACCCAGTCTCCGGGGGAGACCCAGTACTTC | CATQSPGETQYF
TRBD2 | - | TRBJ2-3 | TRBV19 | TGTGCCAGTAGTATTGAGCGGGGCATCACAGATACGCAGTATTTT | CASSIERGITDTQYF
TRBD2 | - | TRBJ2-7 | TRBV11-1 | TGTGCCAGCAGCCGTAGCGGGGGTTACTCCTACGAGCAGTACTTC | CASSRSGGYSYEQYF
- | - | TRBJ2-5 | TRBV24-1 | TGTGCCACCAGTGACGGGGGGGGACAGCAAGAGACCCAGTACTTC | CATSDGGGQQETQYF
- | few | TRBJ1-5 | TRBV27 | TGTGCCAGCAGTTTAAGTAACCGCAATCAGCCCCAGCATTTT | CASSLSNRNQPQHF
- | - | TRBJ1-5 | TRBV20-1 | TGCAGTGCTACACAGGGTGTCGCCCAGCATTTT | CSATQGVAQHF
- | - | TRBJ1-2 | TRBV20-1 | TGCAGTGCTCCGTACCTAAGCCATGGCTACACCTTC | CSAPYLSHGYTF
TRBD2 | - | TRBJ2-3 | TRBV6-1 | TGTGCCAGCAGCAAACTAGCGGGAGCACTATATAGCACAGATACGCAGTATTTT | CASSKLAGALYSTDTQYF
TRBD1 | few | TRBJ1-3 | TRBV7-8 | TGTGCCAGCAGCTTAGAGGGCAGGGGGGACACCATATATTTT | CASSLEGRGDTIYF
- | few | TRBJ2-1 | TRBV6-5 | TGTGCCAGCAGTTACCCGGGGACGGCCACCCAGTTCTTC | CASSYPGTATQFF
- | few | TRBJ1-1 | TRBV11-3 | TGTGCCAGCAGCTTAGGGCAGGGACCCACTGAAGCTTTCTTT | CASSLGQGPTEAFF
- | few | TRBJ2-3 | TRBV27 | TGTGCCAGCAGTTTATCGATGGGAGATCCGCAGTATTTT | CASSLSMGDPQYF
- | few | TRBJ2-3 | TRBV15 | TGTGCCACCAGCAGAGATCGAAGCATAGGGGAGCAAAGAGATACGCAGTATTTT | CATSRDRSIGEQRDTQYF
- | once | TRBJ1-1 | TRBV5-4 | TGTGCCAGCACCCGTGGGGCAGAGAACACTGAAGCTTTCTTT | CASTRGAENTEAFF
TRBD2 | few | TRBJ2-2 | TRBV15 | TGTGCCACCAGCATTCGGCGGGGGGGCGTCGGGGAGCTGTTTTTT | CATSIRRGGVGELFF
- | - | TRBJ2-3 | TRBV6-2/TRBV6-3 | TGTGCCAGCAGTTATCCTCCTAGCGCCTCAGATACGCAGTATTTT | CASSYPPSASDTQYF
- | - | TRBJ2-1 | TRBV20-1 | TGCAGTGCTAGCAACGGGGCTTACAATGAGCAGTTCTTC | CSASNGAYNEQFF
- | medium-sized | TRBJ2-1 | TRBV20-1 | TGCAGTGCGGTCAACTACAATGAGCAGTTCTTC | CSAVNYNEQFF
- | medium-sized | TRBJ2-7 | TRBV15 | TGTGCCACCAGCACTGTTACGGAGACCCTTTACTACGAGCAGTACTTC | CATSTVTETLYYEQYF